The clone carrying this TCR beta chain was counted many times. Antigen: not known. The data were taken from a study of T cells after yellow fever vaccination. Study overall: In the case of low-cell-number fractions, SMART-Seq v4 Ultra Low Input was used for preparation. Regarding the study as a whole: CD4 and CD8 compartments shared a small share of clonotypes.

As TCR cDNA was made by 5'RACE template switching, a universal primer site and UMIs were added. MiXCR, applied by TCRdb to the 5' RACE reads, yields one record per CDR3 protein. The data contain about 630,000 distinct CDR3 sequences, about 12% of them singletons. The TCR sequence derives from a man under 40 who received the YFV17D yellow fever vaccine. Specimen: PBMCs, collected on the day of the yellow fever booster vaccination.

The chain's CDR3 is CATKGGPPGNEQYF. The CDR3 DNA follows: TGTGCCACCAAGGGAGGCCCGCCGGGGAACGAGCAGTACTTC. The chain recombines TRBV15 with TRBJ2-7; maybe TRBD2 (6 bases). V gave up 7 bases and J gave up 5 bases, with 18 bases separating them. The CDR3 has 14 amino acids. The germline V gene has CDR1 LNHNV and CDR2 YYDKDF (reference sequence).